This T cell receptor (beta chain) was identified in a study of cytomegalovirus exposure and HLA in healthy donors. Turning to the study itself: Most genotyped donors, over 70% of fewer than 400, had Caucasian-associated genetic ancestry. The study's findings and limits: Immune exposure was documented only through CMV serostatus. An analysis done earlier found most TCR beta V segments productive about 87% or about 30% of the time. In the analysis, some V segments, TRBV6-2 and TRBV6-3 included, were excluded as indistinguishable.

The PCR ran on 60 Vbeta and 13 Jbeta primers. Clones were read by immunoSEQ multiplex PCR, and TCRdb kept only the in-frame ones, dropping some. This table holds over 100,000 clones, about 70% found once. Remarks on this clone: The antigen is undetermined.

Germline V gene sequence: CDR1 SGHTA, CDR2 FQGNSA. V lost 0 bases, J lost 1 base, and 6 bases lay in between. The CDR3 length is 14 residues. The sample comprised PBMCs. The J gene is TRBJ1-1, the V gene TRBV7-2; D is possibly TRBD1 (5 bases). This receptor was obtained from a woman aged 30 to 39 in good health and CMV-seronegative. The CDR3 bases are TGTGCCAGCAGCTTAGCCACAGGGAACACTGAAGCTTTCTTT. Encoded protein: CASSLATGNTEAFF.